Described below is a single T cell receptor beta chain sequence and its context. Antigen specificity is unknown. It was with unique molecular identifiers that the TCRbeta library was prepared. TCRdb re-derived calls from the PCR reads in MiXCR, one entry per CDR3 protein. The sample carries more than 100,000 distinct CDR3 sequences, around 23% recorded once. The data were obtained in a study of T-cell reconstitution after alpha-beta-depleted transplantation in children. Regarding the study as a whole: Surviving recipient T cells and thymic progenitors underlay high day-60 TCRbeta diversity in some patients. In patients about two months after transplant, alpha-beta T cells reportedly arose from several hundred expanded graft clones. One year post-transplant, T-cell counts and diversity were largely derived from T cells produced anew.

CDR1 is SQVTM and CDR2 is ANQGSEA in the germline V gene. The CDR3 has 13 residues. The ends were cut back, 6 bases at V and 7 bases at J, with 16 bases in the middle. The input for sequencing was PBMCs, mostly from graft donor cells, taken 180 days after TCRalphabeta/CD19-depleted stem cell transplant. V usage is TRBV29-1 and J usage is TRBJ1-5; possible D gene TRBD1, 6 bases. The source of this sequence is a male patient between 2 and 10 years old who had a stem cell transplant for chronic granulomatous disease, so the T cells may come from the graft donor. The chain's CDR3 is CSVELRGPQPQHF. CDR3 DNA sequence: TGCAGCGTGGAGCTGCGGGGGCCCCAGCCCCAGCATTTT.